This T cell receptor beta chain stems from a study of glioma-infiltrating T cells (dated by TCRdb to about 2016). For the wider study: The study sequenced TCR alpha- and beta-chain repertoires from glioma tissue, from non-neoplastic brain tissue and from matched peripheral blood mononuclear cells. To gauge divergence between tissue and blood T-cell populations, every tissue-infiltrating repertoire was compared against the peripheral blood repertoire from the same patient. Three low-grade glioma patients, under ten primary glioblastoma patients, and three non-glioma patients who contributed non-neoplastic brain tissue made up the paired cohort.

The iRepertoire nested amplicon-rescue multiplex PCR (arm-PCR) platform was used to amplify TCR alpha and beta CDR3 regions from RNA. One-step reverse transcription and amplification used roughly 90-400 ng of tissue mRNA or PBMC total RNA as input. Following bead purification, Illumina adapters were added through a secondary multiplex PCR, and the libraries were then gel-purified between 200 and 400 bp. Internal 6-nucleotide barcodes were carried by the libraries and were used for demultiplexing. Libraries were sequenced on an Illumina MiSeq with 2x220 or 2x250 nucleotide paired-end reads. As for how the authors treated the data: Paired reads were merged using FLASH 1.2.11 and were aligned to the GRCh37 human genome using BWA-MEM, after which TRA and TRB reads were extracted. V and J assignment used an IMGT-derived reference of cassette sequences and CDR3 motifs that included pseudogenes. Reads were translated in three frames, and productive CDR3s were defined as those with a C...FGXG motif and no stop codons. A clonotype was defined as a unique combination of a V-J cassette pair and a CDR3 amino acid sequence. Reads were filtered by Hamming distance, with the threshold set by the sequence error rate of each sample in mapped regions. In TCRdb, the public reads were trimmed at Q25 with fastp and aligned with MiXCR, with productive beta chains retained. Here each entry gathers all rows of one CDR3 protein and keeps the most common genes and DNA. TCRdb, rather than the study authors, made the V and J calls. The sample table records approximately 120,000 distinct CDR3 sequences; around 23% of these occur just once. The top ten clones comprise roughly 15% of the sample.

Findings and caveats that apply to the study as a whole: The group comparisons were based on small numbers of patients: three non-neoplastic, three low-grade glioma and roughly eight glioblastoma patients. Very few CDR3 sequences were found to be shared between tissue and blood, and this scarcity was attributed to high CDR3 diversity and limited sampling. VJ-independent divergence between tissue and blood was lower than expected in non-neoplastic patients but higher than expected in all gliomas, particularly low-grade gliomas.

V lost 7 bases and J lost 0 bases; the stretch between them is 13 bases long. The CDR3 has 15 amino acids, counting the end cysteine and phenylalanine. Kept here is only the CDR3 DNA, which spans 45 bases and is read in frame from base 1. The germline V gene (reference sequence) supplies CDR1 LNHDA and CDR2 SQIVND. A note on this clonotype: What this receptor recognizes is not known. Base-call qualities are not available, and no considerably larger clone is one nucleotide away.

The sequenced sample was glioma tissue, nonneoplastic brain tissue, or PBMCs (not recorded which). This sequence originates from a human donor with low-grade glioma or glioblastoma, undergoing nonglioma brain surgery, or in good health (not recorded which). Recombination joined TRBV19 with TRBJ2-1; the D segment might be TRBD1 or TRBD2, since each matches 5 bases. Here the CDR3 is given as CASTTAGSSYNEQFF. The DNA is TGTGCCAGTACGACCGCAGGGAGCTCCTACAATGAGCAGTTCTTC.